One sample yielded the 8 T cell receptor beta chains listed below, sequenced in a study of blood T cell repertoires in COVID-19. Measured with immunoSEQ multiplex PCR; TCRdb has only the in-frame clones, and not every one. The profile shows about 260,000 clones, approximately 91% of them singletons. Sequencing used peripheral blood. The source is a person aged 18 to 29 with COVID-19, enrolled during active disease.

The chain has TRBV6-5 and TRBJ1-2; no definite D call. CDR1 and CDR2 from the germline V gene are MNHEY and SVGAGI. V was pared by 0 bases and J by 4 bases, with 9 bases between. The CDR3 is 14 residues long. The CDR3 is CASSYSGGLYGYTF. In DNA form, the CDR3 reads TGTGCCAGCAGTTACTCCGGAGGCCTCTATGGCTACACCTTC.

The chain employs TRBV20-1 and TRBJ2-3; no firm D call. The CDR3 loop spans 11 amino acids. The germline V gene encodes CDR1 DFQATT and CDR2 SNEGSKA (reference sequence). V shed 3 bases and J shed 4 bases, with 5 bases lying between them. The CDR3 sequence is CSASPSDTQYF. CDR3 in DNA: TGCAGTGCTAGTCCTTCAGATACGCAGTATTTT.

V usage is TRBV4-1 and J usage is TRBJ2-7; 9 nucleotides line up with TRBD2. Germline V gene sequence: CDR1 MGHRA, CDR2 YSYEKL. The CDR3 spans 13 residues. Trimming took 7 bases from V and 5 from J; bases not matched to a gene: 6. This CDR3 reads CASKASGAHEQYF. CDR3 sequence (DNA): TGCGCCAGCAAGGCTAGCGGGGCCCACGAGCAGTACTTC.

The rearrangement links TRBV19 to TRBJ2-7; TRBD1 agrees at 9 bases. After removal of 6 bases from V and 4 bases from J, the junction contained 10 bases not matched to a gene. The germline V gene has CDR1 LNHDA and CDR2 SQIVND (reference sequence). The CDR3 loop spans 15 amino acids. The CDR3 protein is CASSDPGQGRYEQYF. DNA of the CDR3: TGTGCCAGTAGCGACCCGGGACAGGGAAGATACGAGCAGTACTTC.

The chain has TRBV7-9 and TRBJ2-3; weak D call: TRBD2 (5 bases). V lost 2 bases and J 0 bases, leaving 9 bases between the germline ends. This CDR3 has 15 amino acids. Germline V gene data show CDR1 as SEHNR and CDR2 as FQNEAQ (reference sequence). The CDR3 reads CASSLSGSSTDTQYF. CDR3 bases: TGTGCCAGCAGCTTATCGGGGTCCAGCACAGATACGCAGTATTTT.

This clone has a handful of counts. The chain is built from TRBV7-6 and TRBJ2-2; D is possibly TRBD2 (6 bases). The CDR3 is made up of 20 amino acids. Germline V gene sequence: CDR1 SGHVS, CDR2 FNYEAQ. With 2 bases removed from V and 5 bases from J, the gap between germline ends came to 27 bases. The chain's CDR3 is CASSLKKGARSGVGTGELFF. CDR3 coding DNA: TGTGCCAGCAGCTTAAAGAAGGGAGCCAGGTCGGGAGTGGGGACCGGGGAGCTGTTTTTT.

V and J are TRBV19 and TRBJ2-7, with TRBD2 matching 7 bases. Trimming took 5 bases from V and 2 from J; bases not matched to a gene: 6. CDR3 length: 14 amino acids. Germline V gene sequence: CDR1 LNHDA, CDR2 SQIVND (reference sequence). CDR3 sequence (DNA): TGTGCCAGTAGTGGGCGGGAGATACCCTACGAGCAGTACTTC. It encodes CASSGREIPYEQYF.

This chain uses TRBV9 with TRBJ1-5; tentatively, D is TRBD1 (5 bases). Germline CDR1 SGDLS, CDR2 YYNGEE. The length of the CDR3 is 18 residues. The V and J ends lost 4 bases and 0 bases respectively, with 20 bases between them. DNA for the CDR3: TGTGCCAGCAGCCCAAACCGGACACAGATTAATAGCAATCAGCCCCAGCATTTT. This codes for CASSPNRTQINSNQPQHF. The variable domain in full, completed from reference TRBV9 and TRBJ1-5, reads DSGVTQTPKHLITATGQRVTLRCSPRSGDLSVYWYQQSLDQGLQFLIQYYNGEERAKGNILERFSAQQFPDLHSELNLSSLELGDSALYFCASSPNRTQINSNQPQHFGDGTRLSIL.